The 25 T cell receptor beta chains in this list originate from one sample, sequenced in a study of T cells in localized non-small cell lung cancer. Assay: immunoSEQ multiplex PCR; the TCRdb copy retains only in-frame clones and omits some. This table holds about 2,000 clones, just over 35% found once. The sequencing here drew on lung tumor tissue, taken before any cancer treatment. The receptors shown here come from a male donor aged 60 or over with stage II lung adenocarcinoma.

The rearrangement joins TRBV15 to TRBJ2-2, with D tentatively TRBD2 (6 bases). This CDR3 has 17 residues. Trimming removed 0 bases at V and 4 bases at J, with 15 bases between. Looked up from germline, CDR1 is LNHNV and CDR2 is YYDKDF (reference sequence). The chain's CDR3 is CATSRDESGPGTGELFF. The CDR3 region has the DNA TGTGCCACCAGCAGAGATGAGAGCGGGCCTGGCACCGGGGAGCTGTTTTTT.

The chain couples TRBV1 to TRBJ2-2; the table's D call of TRBD1 was not tested on the DNA. TRBV1 is annotated as a pseudogene. This CDR3 contains 15 residues. For the CDR3, the DNA is TGCGCCAGCAGCCAACGGGACAGGGAGACCGGGGAGCTGTTTTTT. Its translation is CASSQRDRETGELFF.

V gene TRBV28 combines with J gene TRBJ1-3, with 7 bases that match TRBD1. The CDR3 covers 14 residues. V shed 5 bases, J shed 4 bases, and the junction held 5 bases outside the gene matches. Germline V lookup: CDR1 MDHEN, CDR2 SYDVKM. CDR3 bases: TGTGCCAGCAGTCTACAGGGGACCGGAAACACCATATATTTT. Translating it yields CASSLQGTGNTIYF.

This clone was observed a handful of times. The rearrangement links TRBV30 to TRBJ2-7; 8 nucleotides align to TRBD2. V was clipped by 5 bases and J by 2 bases; unmatched bases: 8. Germline V lookup: CDR1 GTSNPN, CDR2 SVGIG (reference sequence). This CDR3 spans 14 amino acids. The DNA of the CDR3 is TGTGCCTGGGCCACTAGCGGAGCCGCCTACGAGCAGTACTTC. Its protein is CAWATSGAAYEQYF.

This clone occurred a few times. The chain is built from TRBV9 and TRBJ2-7; perhaps TRBD2 as D (6 bases). The germline CDR1 and CDR2 sequences are SGDLS and YYNGEE. Trimming shortened V by 0 bases and J by 5 bases, and 12 bases separated the two germline ends. The CDR3 contains 14 residues. The CDR3 sequence: CASSVGGVWDEQYF. The CDR3 nucleotides read TGTGCCAGCAGCGTAGGCGGGGTATGGGACGAGCAGTACTTC.

This clone was detected only a few times. V is TRBV6-8 and J is TRBJ1-6; D remains unclear. The V end was cut by 7 bases, the J end by 2 bases, with 12 bases between. Germline values: CDR1 MNHGY, CDR2 SAAAGT. The length of the CDR3 is 15 residues. This chain's CDR3 is CASIGGNPYNSPLHF. The CDR3 DNA sequence: TGTGCCAGCATTGGAGGGAACCCCTATAATTCACCCCTCCACTTT.

The chain is built from TRBV15 and TRBJ1-5; D is uncertain. This CDR3 comprises 14 residues. In germline, CDR1 is LNHNV, CDR2 YYDKDF (reference sequence). Between the trimmed V and J ends, which lost 3 bases and 0 bases, there was a span of 6 bases. Here the CDR3 DNA reads TGTGCCACCAGCAGGCAGTATAGCAATCAGCCCCAGCATTTT. This gives the protein CATSRQYSNQPQHF.

The V gene is TRBV10-1, the J gene TRBJ2-3, with TRBD2 as a possible D gene (6 bases). Germline V gene data show CDR1 as WNHNN and CDR2 as SYGVQD (reference sequence). V was trimmed by 1 base and J by 9 bases, leaving 14 bases between them. CDR3 length: 14 residues. CDR3 sequence reads: CASSELGLAGTQYF. The CDR3 coding sequence is TGCGCCAGCAGTGAGTTGGGACTGGCGGGGACGCAGTATTTT.

The chain joins TRBV5-1 to TRBJ1-2; D is unclear. The CDR3 length is 14 residues. V lost 2 bases and J 0 bases, leaving 8 bases between the germline ends. Germline-derived CDR1 and CDR2 are SGHRS and YFSETQ. The CDR3 DNA reads as TGCGCCAGCAGCTTTACAATAACTAACTATGGCTACACCTTC. The encoded protein is CASSFTITNYGYTF.

The rearrangement uses TRBV10-1 and TRBJ2-1, with D possibly being TRBD2 (5 bases). Germline V lookup: CDR1 WNHNN, CDR2 SYGVQD (reference sequence). V shed 3 bases and J shed 1 base, with 7 bases lying between them. The CDR3 is made up of 14 amino acids. The CDR3 reads CASSDSVSYNEQFF. The CDR3 coding sequence is TGCGCCAGCAGTGATAGCGTATCCTACAATGAGCAGTTCTTC.

This clone has only a few counts. This chain joins TRBV18 and TRBJ1-4; unclear D gene. V lost 2 bases to trimming and J lost 3 bases, with 4 bases between them. CDR3 length: 13 residues. Per the germline V gene, CDR1 is KGHSH and CDR2 is LQKENI. CDR3 nucleotide sequence: TGTGCCAGCTCACCAGGTGCTAATGAAAAACTGTTTTTT. It translates to CASSPGANEKLFF.

This chain joins TRBV18 and TRBJ2-5; 7 bases line up with TRBD1. Unmatched junction bases numbered 5, after V lost 3 bases and J lost 4 bases. Per germline, CDR1 KGHSH and CDR2 LQKENI. The CDR3 loop spans 14 amino acids. CDR3 DNA: TGTGCCAGCTCACCGGAGGCAGGGGGAGAGACCCAGTACTTC. It yields the protein CASSPEAGGETQYF.

This clone is classed as medium-sized. This chain connects TRBV6-8 to TRBJ2-1; a possible D gene is TRBD1 (6 bases). Trimming pared 2 bases from V and 9 bases from J, leaving 14 bases between. CDR3 length: 14 residues. Germline CDR1 and CDR2: MNHGY and SAAAGT. The CDR3 DNA is TGTGCCAGCAGTTACGGGACACCCTTCGCTGAGCAGTTCTTC. This sequence encodes CASSYGTPFAEQFF.

This clone was detected only once. The V call is TRBV30, the J call TRBJ2-3; no clear D gene. Trimming left V 0 bases short and J 4 bases short, with 8 bases between. Looked up from germline, CDR1 is GTSNPN and CDR2 is SVGIG (reference sequence). The CDR3 totals 13 residues. The chain's CDR3 is CAWSVEGPDTQYF. The DNA for the CDR3 is TGTGCCTGGAGTGTAGAAGGGCCAGATACGCAGTATTTT.

CDR3 residues: CASSRDGGLSYNEQFF. The CDR3 DNA follows: TGTGCCAGCAGCCGAGATGGGGGGCTGTCCTACAATGAGCAGTTCTTC. The chain carries TRBV11-3 and TRBJ2-1; D is possibly TRBD1 or TRBD2 (6 bases each). Trimming took off 5 bases at V and 1 base at J, with 15 bases between the two ends. The CDR3 runs 16 residues. CDR1 and CDR2 from the germline V gene are SGHNT and YENEEA.

The chain combines TRBV12-5 with TRBJ1-3; D gene ambiguous. V lost 2 bases to trimming and J lost 0 bases, with 8 bases between them. CDR3 length equals 15 residues. Per germline, CDR1 LGHNT and CDR2 FRNRAP. CDR3 coding DNA: TGTGCTAGTGGTTTGTATGCGAGCTCTGGAAACACCATATATTTT. This encodes CASGLYASSGNTIYF.

The CDR3 coding sequence is TGTGCCAGCTCACAGCCGGGCTCTGGGGCCAACGTCCTGACTTTC. It codes for CASSQPGSGANVLTF. The J gene is TRBJ2-6, the V gene TRBV18; no clear D gene. Trimming left V 4 bases short and J 0 bases short, with 7 bases between. The CDR3 length is 15 residues. Germline V CDR1 and CDR2: KGHSH, LQKENI.

J is TRBJ2-7 and V is TRBV18, with 10 bases identical to TRBD2. The CDR3 sequence is 16 residues long. J gave up 2 bases and V 1 base, and 5 bases lay outside the gene matches. The germline V gene has CDR1 KGHSH and CDR2 LQKENI. The CDR3 bases are TGTGCCAGCTCACCACGATGGACTAGCGGACCCTACGAGCAGTACTTC. Protein sequence: CASSPRWTSGPYEQYF. The full variable domain, completed using reference TRBV18 and TRBJ2-7, is NAGVMQNPRHLVRRRGQEARLRCSPMKGHSHVYWYRQLPEEGLKFMVYLQKENIIDESGMPKERFSAEFPKEGPSILRIQQVVRGDSAAYFCASSPRWTSGPYEQYFGPGTRLTVT.

V is TRBV16 and J is TRBJ2-5; 10 bases align to TRBD2. There are 17 residues in the CDR3. The germline gives CDR1 KGHSY, CDR2 FQNENV. V lost 1 base, J lost 1 base, and 6 bases stayed unmatched. The CDR3 DNA reads as TGTGCCAGCAGCCAATTTTGGACTAGCGGCAGCCAAGAGACCCAGTACTTC. The encoded protein is CASSQFWTSGSQETQYF.

The V gene is TRBV16, the J gene TRBJ1-2; maybe TRBD1 (5 bases). Germline V gene lookup returns CDR1 KGHSY and CDR2 FQNENV. Trimming stripped 1 base from V and 4 bases from J, with 13 bases between. The length of the CDR3 is 15 residues. CDR3: CASSQFVGAAYGYTF. Here the CDR3 DNA reads TGTGCCAGCAGCCAATTTGTAGGGGCTGCCTATGGCTACACCTTC.

This clone was counted between two and nine times. This chain connects TRBV6-8 to TRBJ1-3; 9 bases are shared with TRBD1. The length of the CDR3 is 14 residues. Germline loops: CDR1 MNHGY, CDR2 SAAAGT. V was pared by 4 bases and J by 4 bases, with 2 bases of the junction left unmatched. The CDR3 region is CASSWDRAGNTIYF. CDR3 nucleotide sequence: TGTGCCAGCAGTTGGGACAGGGCAGGAAACACCATATATTTT.

The V gene is TRBV9, the J gene TRBJ2-2, with D tentatively TRBD1 (6 bases). V was pared by 0 bases and J by 4 bases, with 10 bases between. Germline CDR1 reads SGDLS; CDR2 reads YYNGEE. CDR3 size: 15 residues. The CDR3 DNA is TGTGCCAGCAGCGTAGGGTGGGGGCCCACCGGGGAGCTGTTTTTT. This codes for CASSVGWGPTGELFF.

The chain couples TRBV19 to TRBJ1-5; D is ambiguous. Germline CDR1 is LNHDA and CDR2 is SQIVND (reference sequence). Trimming took 9 bases from V and 0 from J, leaving 6 bases between them. The CDR3 runs 12 residues. The CDR3: CASENSNQPQHF. As DNA, the CDR3 is TGTGCCAGCGAGAATAGCAATCAGCCCCAGCATTTT.

The chain recombines TRBV19 with TRBJ1-5, with no clear D. Germline values: CDR1 LNHDA, CDR2 SQIVND (reference sequence). This CDR3 contains 15 residues. The ends were cut back, 7 bases at V and 3 bases at J, with 16 bases in the middle. CDR3 coding DNA: TGTGCCAGTACCCCCCAGCCCCGGAACAATCAGCCCCAGCATTTT. Translation gives CASTPQPRNNQPQHF.

J is TRBJ2-7 and V is TRBV19, with TRBD1 matching over 9 bases. Germline V lookup: CDR1 LNHDA, CDR2 SQIVND (reference sequence). The trim removed 3 bases at V and 4 bases at J, leaving 4 bases unmatched. CDR3 length: 14 amino acids. CDR3 bases: TGTGCCAGTAGTATCAGGACAGGGGAGTACGAGCAGTACTTC. Its translation is CASSIRTGEYEQYF.